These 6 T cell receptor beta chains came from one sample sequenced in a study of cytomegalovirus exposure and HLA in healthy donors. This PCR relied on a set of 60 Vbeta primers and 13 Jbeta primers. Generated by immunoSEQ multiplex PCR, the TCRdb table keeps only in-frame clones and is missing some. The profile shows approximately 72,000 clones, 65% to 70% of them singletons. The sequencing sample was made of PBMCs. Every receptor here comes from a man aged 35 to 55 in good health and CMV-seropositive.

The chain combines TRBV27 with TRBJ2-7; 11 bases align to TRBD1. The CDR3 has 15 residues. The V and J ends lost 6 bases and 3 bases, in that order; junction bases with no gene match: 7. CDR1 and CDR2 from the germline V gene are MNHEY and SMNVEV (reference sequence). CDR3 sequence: CASSLSGTGGYEQYF. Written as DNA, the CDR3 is TGTGCCAGCAGCCTCTCCGGGACAGGGGGCTACGAGCAGTACTTC.

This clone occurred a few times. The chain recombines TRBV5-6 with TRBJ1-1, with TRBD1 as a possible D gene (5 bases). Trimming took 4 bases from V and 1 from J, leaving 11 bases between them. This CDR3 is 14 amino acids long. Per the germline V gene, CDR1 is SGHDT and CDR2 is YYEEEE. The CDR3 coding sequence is TGTGCCAGCAGCCTTCTTCAGGGGAACACTGAAGCTTTCTTT. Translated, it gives CASSLLQGNTEAFF.

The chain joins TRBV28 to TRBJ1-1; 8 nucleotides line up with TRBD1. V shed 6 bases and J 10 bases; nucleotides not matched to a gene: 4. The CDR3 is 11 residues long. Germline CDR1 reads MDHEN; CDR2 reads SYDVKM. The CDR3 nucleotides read TGTGCCAGCAGGACGACAGGGGCAGCTTTCTTT. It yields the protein CASRTTGAAFF.

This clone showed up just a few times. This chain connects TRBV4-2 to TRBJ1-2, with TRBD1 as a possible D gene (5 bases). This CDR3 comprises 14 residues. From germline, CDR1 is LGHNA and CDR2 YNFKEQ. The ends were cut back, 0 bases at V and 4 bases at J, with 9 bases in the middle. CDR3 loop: CASSQEGPAYGYTF. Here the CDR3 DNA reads TGTGCCAGCAGCCAAGAGGGGCCAGCCTATGGCTACACCTTC.

The CDR3 spells CASRDSIGETQYF. The DNA for the CDR3 is TGTGCCAGTAGGGACAGCATTGGAGAGACCCAGTACTTC. The V and J genes are TRBV19 and TRBJ2-5, with a tentative D call TRBD1 (6 bases). The CDR3 consists of 13 residues. From germline, CDR1 is LNHDA and CDR2 SQIVND (reference sequence). With 6 bases removed from V and 4 bases from J, the gap between germline ends came to 12 bases. The entire variable domain, with the rest obtained from reference TRBV19 and TRBJ2-5, is as follows: DGGITQSPKYLFRKEGQNVTLSCEQNLNHDAMYWYRQDPGQGLRLIYYSQIVNDFQKGDIAEGYSVSREKKESFPLTVTSAQKNPTAFYLCASRDSIGETQYFGPGTRLLVL.

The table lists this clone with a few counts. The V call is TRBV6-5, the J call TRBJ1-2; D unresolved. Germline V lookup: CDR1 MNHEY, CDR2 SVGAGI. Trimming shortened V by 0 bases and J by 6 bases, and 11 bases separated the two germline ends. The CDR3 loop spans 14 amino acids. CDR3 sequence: CASSYSFSGNGYTF. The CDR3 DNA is TGTGCCAGCAGTTACTCTTTCTCGGGGAATGGCTACACCTTC.